Listed below are T cell receptor beta chains from one sample, sequenced in a study of T and B cells in COVID-19 patients. A single record per CDR3 protein comes from TCRdb applying MiXCR to the multiplex PCR reads. The repertoire holds 4,500 to 5,000 distinct CDR3 sequences, 30% to 40% seen once, with 24% in the top ten. The specimen was blood. All receptors come from a human donor who had recovered from COVID-19. Each CDR3 is given with its conserved first and last residue. The D gene is left open where the match is weak. Clone size appears in some rows only: once, few, many, or a class for an expanded clone.

DNA: TGTGCCAGCAGATCCGCGTCTTTTGACTATGGCTACACCTTC
CDR3: CASRSASFDYGYTF
size: .
V: TRBV6-5
J: TRBJ1-2
D: .

DNA: TGTGCCAGCTCCCAATACAGGGAGGGCGAGCAGTACTTC
CDR3: CASSQYREGEQYF
size: .
V: TRBV18
J: TRBJ2-7
D: .

DNA: TGTGCCAGCTCACGCGACAGGGTTGCTTTGCTGGCTTTCTTT
CDR3: CASSRDRVALLAFF
size: few
V: TRBV18
J: TRBJ1-1
D: TRBD1

DNA: TGTGCCAGCAGCCTTACTAGCGGGAGGGCCGAAACCGGGGAGCTGTTTTTT
CDR3: CASSLTSGRAETGELFF
size: once
V: TRBV7-9
J: TRBJ2-2
D: TRBD2

DNA: TGTGCCAGCAGTAATCTTTTGACAGGGGACTATGGCTACACCTTC
CDR3: CASSNLLTGDYGYTF
size: few
V: TRBV6-1
J: TRBJ1-2
D: TRBD1

DNA: TGTGTTAGCAGTTACGCCGGGGAGCTGTTTTTT
CDR3: CVSSYAGELFF
size: .
V: TRBV6-5
J: TRBJ2-2
D: .

DNA: TGCGCCAGCAGCTTGGACGTAGAGAATTCACCCCTCCACTTT
CDR3: CASSLDVENSPLHF
size: .
V: TRBV5-1
J: TRBJ1-6
D: .

DNA: TGTGCCAGCTCACCAGGGGACGATTCACCCCTCCACTTT
CDR3: CASSPGDDSPLHF
size: few
V: TRBV18
J: TRBJ1-6
D: .

DNA: TGTGCCACCAGTGAACGGGACAGCTACGAGCAGTACTTC
CDR3: CATSERDSYEQYF
size: .
V: TRBV24-1
J: TRBJ2-7
D: TRBD1

DNA: TGTGCCAGCAGTCCTTTTCGGACAGGGAATGGAAACACCATATATTTT
CDR3: CASSPFRTGNGNTIYF
size: few
V: TRBV12-3/TRBV12-4
J: TRBJ1-3
D: TRBD1

DNA: TGTGCCAGCTCACAGAAGGGACTAGCGGGAGGGAGCAATGAGCAGTACTTC
CDR3: CASSQKGLAGGSNEQYF
size: .
V: TRBV18
J: TRBJ2-7
D: TRBD2

DNA: TGTGCCAGCCGCCTTTCGGTCGGTCAGCCCCAGCATTTT
CDR3: CASRLSVGQPQHF
size: .
V: TRBV12-3/TRBV12-4
J: TRBJ1-5
D: .

DNA: TGCAGTGCTCCTCAACAGGGGGGTTTCGGCGGCTACACCTTC
CDR3: CSAPQQGGFGGYTF
size: .
V: TRBV20-1
J: TRBJ1-2
D: TRBD1

DNA: TGTTCCAGTAGTATTTCAGGGGGACTCGGTGGGAACTACAATGAGCAGTTCTTC
CDR3: CSSSISGGLGGNYNEQFF
size: .
V: TRBV19
J: TRBJ2-1
D: .

DNA: TGCGCCAGCAGCCACATACTAGCGGAGTCCTACGAGCAGTACTTC
CDR3: CASSHILAESYEQYF
size: .
V: TRBV4-2
J: TRBJ2-7
D: TRBD2

DNA: TGTGCCAGTAGTGTTTCGCTGGATTTAGTTGATACGCAGTATTTT
CDR3: CASSVSLDLVDTQYF
size: medium-sized
V: TRBV19
J: TRBJ2-3
D: .

DNA: TGTGCCAGCAGGGCCCAGGACAGGCCGAGCACTGAAGCTTTCTTT
CDR3: CASRAQDRPSTEAFF
size: .
V: TRBV27
J: TRBJ1-1
D: TRBD1

DNA: TGTGCCAGCAGTTTATGGCTAGCGGGAGATGACACCGGGGAGCTGTTTTTT
CDR3: CASSLWLAGDDTGELFF
size: .
V: TRBV27
J: TRBJ2-2
D: TRBD2

DNA: TGCAGTGCTGGAGGACTAGCGGGGTACAATGAGCAGTTCTTC
CDR3: CSAGGLAGYNEQFF
size: .
V: TRBV20-1
J: TRBJ2-1
D: TRBD2

DNA: TGTGCCAGCAGTTTACGGCAGGGGGCCTTCAACACCGGGGAGCTGTTTTTT
CDR3: CASSLRQGAFNTGELFF
size: .
V: TRBV12-3/TRBV12-4
J: TRBJ2-2
D: TRBD1

DNA: TGTGCCAGCTCACCGGGACAGGGGGCGCTTGGAAACACCATATATTTT
CDR3: CASSPGQGALGNTIYF
size: few
V: TRBV18
J: TRBJ1-3
D: TRBD1

DNA: TGTGCCAGCTCACCACCTGCAGGACATACTAACTATGGCTACACCTTC
CDR3: CASSPPAGHTNYGYTF
size: .
V: TRBV18
J: TRBJ1-2
D: .

DNA: TGCGCCAGCAGCTCCCAGGGTCCCGGAAACACCATATATTTT
CDR3: CASSSQGPGNTIYF
size: .
V: TRBV5-1
J: TRBJ1-3
D: .

DNA: TGTGCCAGTAGTAGACAGTTCACAGATACGCAGTATTTT
CDR3: CASSRQFTDTQYF
size: medium-sized
V: TRBV19
J: TRBJ2-3
D: .

DNA: TGTGCCAGCAGTGAACTAGCTAGCGGGAGGACGTACGAGCAGTACTTC
CDR3: CASSELASGRTYEQYF
size: .
V: TRBV6-1
J: TRBJ2-7
D: TRBD2

DNA: TGTGCCAGCAGTGAAGGGCTGGGGATGGGGAACACTGAAGCTTTCTTT
CDR3: CASSEGLGMGNTEAFF
size: .
V: TRBV6-1
J: TRBJ1-1
D: .

DNA: TGCGCCAGCAGCCCCAGGACAGGGGTTGAAGCTTTCTTT
CDR3: CASSPRTGVEAFF
size: few
V: TRBV4-3
J: TRBJ1-1
D: TRBD1

DNA: TGTGCCAGCAGCTCCCCCGGACATCGTTACGAGCAGTACTTC
CDR3: CASSSPGHRYEQYF
size: once
V: TRBV7-9
J: TRBJ2-7
D: .

DNA: TGTGCCAGCAGACCTACCCTAGCTGCCTACGAGCAGTACTTC
CDR3: CASRPTLAAYEQYF
size: few
V: TRBV6-5
J: TRBJ2-7
D: .

DNA: TGTGCCAGCAGCTTACAGGGGTCCGGAGATACGCAGTATTTT
CDR3: CASSLQGSGDTQYF
size: medium-sized
V: TRBV11-1
J: TRBJ2-3
D: .

DNA: TGTGCCAGCAGCTTTGCCCCCGACAGGGGCGGACGTTACAATGAGCAGTTCTTC
CDR3: CASSFAPDRGGRYNEQFF
size: .
V: TRBV7-4
J: TRBJ2-1
D: TRBD1

DNA: TGTGCCAGCTCACTCAGACAGGGGGCGCAGGAGACCCAGTACTTC
CDR3: CASSLRQGAQETQYF
size: .
V: TRBV18
J: TRBJ2-5
D: TRBD1

DNA: TGTGCCAGCAGTTACTCGGCTCTTCAAGAGACCCAGTACTTC
CDR3: CASSYSALQETQYF
size: medium-sized
V: TRBV6-5
J: TRBJ2-5
D: .

DNA: TGTGTTAGTAGTTCGACCGGGAGGTCCTATAATTCACCCCTCCACTTT
CDR3: CVSSSTGRSYNSPLHF
size: .
V: TRBV19
J: TRBJ1-6
D: .

DNA: TGTGCCAGCAGTAAACCGGGACAGGGTGTGTTAAAGACCCAGTACTTC
CDR3: CASSKPGQGVLKTQYF
size: few
V: TRBV12-3/TRBV12-4
J: TRBJ2-5
D: TRBD1

DNA: TGTGCCAGCAGCCCGGCTTTGTACGAGCAGTACTTC
CDR3: CASSPALYEQYF
size: .
V: TRBV7-2
J: TRBJ2-7
D: .

DNA: TGCAGTGCTAAACAGGGGGCGAACACCGGGGAGACCCAGTACTTC
CDR3: CSAKQGANTGETQYF
size: .
V: TRBV20-1
J: TRBJ2-5
D: TRBD1

DNA: TGTGCCAGCTCACCACAGGGGAGGCACGAGCAGTACTTC
CDR3: CASSPQGRHEQYF
size: .
V: TRBV18
J: TRBJ2-7
D: .

DNA: TGTGCCAGCAGCCCCCCCGGGGATTTTGCGAACTCGGGGTCTGAAGCTTTCTTT
CDR3: CASSPPGDFANSGSEAFF
size: .
V: TRBV5-6
J: TRBJ1-1
D: .